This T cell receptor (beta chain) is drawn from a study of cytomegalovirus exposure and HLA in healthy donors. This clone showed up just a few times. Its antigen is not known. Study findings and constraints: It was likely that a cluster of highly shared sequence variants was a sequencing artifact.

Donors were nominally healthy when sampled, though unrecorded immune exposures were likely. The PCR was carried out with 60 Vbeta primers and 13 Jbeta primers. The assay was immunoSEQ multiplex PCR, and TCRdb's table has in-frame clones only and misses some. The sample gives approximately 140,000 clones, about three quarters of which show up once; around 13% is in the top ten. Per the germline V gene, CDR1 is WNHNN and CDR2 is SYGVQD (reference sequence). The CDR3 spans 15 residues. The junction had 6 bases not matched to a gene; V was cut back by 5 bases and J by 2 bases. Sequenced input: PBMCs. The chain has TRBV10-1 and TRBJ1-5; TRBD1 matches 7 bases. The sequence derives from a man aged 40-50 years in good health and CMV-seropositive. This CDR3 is CASSLYRGCNQPQHF. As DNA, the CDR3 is TGCGCCAGCAGTCTCTACAGGGGCTGCAATCAGCCCCAGCATTTT.